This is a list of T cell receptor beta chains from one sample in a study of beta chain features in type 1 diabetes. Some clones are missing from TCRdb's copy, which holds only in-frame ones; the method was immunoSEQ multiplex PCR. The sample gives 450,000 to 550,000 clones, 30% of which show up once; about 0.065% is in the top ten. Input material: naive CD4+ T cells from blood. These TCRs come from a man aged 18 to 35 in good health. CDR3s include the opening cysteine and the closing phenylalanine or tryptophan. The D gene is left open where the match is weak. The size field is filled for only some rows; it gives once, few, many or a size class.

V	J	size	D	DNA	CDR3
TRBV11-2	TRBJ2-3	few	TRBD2	TGTGCCAGCAGCCGCGAACCGGGACTAGCGGGGTCAGATACGCAGTATTTT	CASSREPGLAGSDTQYF
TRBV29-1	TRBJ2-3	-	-	TGCAGCGCTCGATTGGGGGAACCCACAGATACGCAGTATTTT	CSARLGEPTDTQYF
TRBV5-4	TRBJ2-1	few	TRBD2	TGTGCCAGCAGCACGGGGCCTAGCGGGGGACACAATGAGCAGTTCTTC	CASSTGPSGGHNEQFF
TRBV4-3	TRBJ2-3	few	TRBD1	TGCGCCAGCAGCCAAGGGACAGGGTATGGCACAGATACGCAGTATTTT	CASSQGTGYGTDTQYF
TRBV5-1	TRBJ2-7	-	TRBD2	TGCGCCAGCAGCTTTCGACTAGCGGGAGGGAGCTCCTACGAGCAGTACTTC	CASSFRLAGGSSYEQYF
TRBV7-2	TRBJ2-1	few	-	TGTGCCAGCAGCCGGGGCTTTAGAAATGAGCAGTTCTTC	CASSRGFRNEQFF
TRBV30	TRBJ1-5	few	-	TGTGCCTGGACCCAGACAACCAATCAGCCCCAGCATTTT	CAWTQTTNQPQHF
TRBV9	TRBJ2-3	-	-	TGTGCCAGCAGCGTACCGGGAGCAGATACGCAGTATTTT	CASSVPGADTQYF
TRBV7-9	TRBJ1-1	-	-	TGTGCCAGCAGCTTAGCTCTAGCTAACACTGAAGCTTTCTTT	CASSLALANTEAFF
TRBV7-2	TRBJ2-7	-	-	TGTGCCAGCAGCTTAGCTGGCCTCCTTTACGAGCAGTACTTC	CASSLAGLLYEQYF
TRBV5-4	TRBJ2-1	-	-	TGTGCCAGCAGGTTAGGTTTGGCGACTCAATACAATGAGCAGTTCTTC	CASRLGLATQYNEQFF
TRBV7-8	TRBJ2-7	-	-	TGTGCCAGCAGCTTAGCGACGGCGGGGTCCTACGAGCAGTACTTC	CASSLATAGSYEQYF
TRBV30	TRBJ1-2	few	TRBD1	TGTGCCTTTGCGGGACAGGGATATTACTATGGCTACACCTTC	CAFAGQGYYYGYTF
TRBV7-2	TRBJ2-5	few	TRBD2	TGTGCCAGCAGCCCGATGCGGACTAGCGGGATAGAGACCCAGTACTTC	CASSPMRTSGIETQYF
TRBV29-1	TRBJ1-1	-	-	TGCAGCGTTGTGCTCTCAGGGAGGGGTACTGAAGCTTTCTTT	CSVVLSGRGTEAFF
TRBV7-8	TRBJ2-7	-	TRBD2	TGTGCCAGCAGCTTACAGCCTAGCGGGAGCGTCGAGCAGTACTTC	CASSLQPSGSVEQYF
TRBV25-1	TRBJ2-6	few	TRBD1	TGTGCCAGCGGGGACAGGGGGCCCGGGGCCAACGTCCTGACTTTC	CASGDRGPGANVLTF
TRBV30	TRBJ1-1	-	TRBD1	TGTGCCTGGAGTGGAGGGGGCTCGGGCCCTGAAGCTTTCTTT	CAWSGGGSGPEAFF
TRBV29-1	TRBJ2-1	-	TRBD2	TGCAGCCTAAAGCGGGAGGGCCGCAATGAGCAGTTCTTC	CSLKREGRNEQFF
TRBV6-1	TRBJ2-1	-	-	TGTGCCAGCAGAGAACCAGGGAATGAGCAGTTCTTC	CASREPGNEQFF
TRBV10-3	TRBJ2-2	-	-	TGTGCCATCAGTGATAGGCGGCAGGGCGGCACCGGGGAGCTGTTTTTT	CAISDRRQGGTGELFF
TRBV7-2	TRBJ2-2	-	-	TGTGCCAGCAGCTTGAGGGCGGCGAACACCGGGGAGCTGTTTTTT	CASSLRAANTGELFF
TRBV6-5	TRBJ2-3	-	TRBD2	TGTGCCAGCAGTCTAGCGGGAGAATCGGATACGCAGTATTTT	CASSLAGESDTQYF
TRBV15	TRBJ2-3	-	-	TGTGCCACCAGCAGCCAAGGGCGTAGCGGCACATCGATGGATACGCAGTATTTT	CATSSQGRSGTSMDTQYF